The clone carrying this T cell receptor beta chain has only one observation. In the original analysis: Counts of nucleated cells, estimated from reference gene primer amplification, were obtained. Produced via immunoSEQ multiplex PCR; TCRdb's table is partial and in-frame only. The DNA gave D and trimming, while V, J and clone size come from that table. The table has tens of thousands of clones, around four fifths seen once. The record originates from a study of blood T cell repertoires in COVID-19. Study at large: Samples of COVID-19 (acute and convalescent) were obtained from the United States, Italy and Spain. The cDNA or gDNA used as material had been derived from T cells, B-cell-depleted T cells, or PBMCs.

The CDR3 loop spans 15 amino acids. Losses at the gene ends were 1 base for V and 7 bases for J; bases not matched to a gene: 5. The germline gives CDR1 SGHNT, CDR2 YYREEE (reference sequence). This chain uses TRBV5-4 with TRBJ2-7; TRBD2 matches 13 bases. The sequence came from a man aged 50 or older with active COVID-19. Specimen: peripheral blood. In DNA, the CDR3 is TGTGCCAGCAGCTTGAGGACTAGCGGGAGCAGGGAGCAGTACTTC. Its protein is CASSLRTSGSREQYF.